Below, 10 T cell receptor beta chains from the same sample are listed, as sequenced in a study of regulatory T cells in long-lasting Graves disease (dated by TCRdb to the early 2020s). The sample's time point label, in plain terms: newly diagnosed GD, antithyroid drugs for less than 3 months. RNA was extracted from PBMCs in TRIzol for both TCR sequencing and RNA sequencing. Preparation of the library involved multiplex PCR. The sequencer was an Illumina HiSeq 4000. CDR3 regions were amplified by Arm-PCR with iRepertoire HTBI primers to construct TCR beta libraries. Starting from the raw public reads, TCRdb applied fastp trimming at Q25, assembled clones with MiXCR and retained in-frame beta chains. Every CDR3 protein is listed once, alongside the most common genes and DNA of its rows. This sample holds approximately 540,000 distinct CDR3 sequences; 12% were observed only once. Roughly 8.2% of the sample is held by the ten biggest clonotypes.

These same records also appear under a second study, on T cells in Graves' hyperthyroidism and ophthalmopathy.

Specimen: peripheral blood mononuclear cells (PBMCs), collected at new diagnosis, from a patient treated with antithyroid drugs. These receptors all come from a woman in her twenties or thirties with Graves disease. Donor details come from another sample of the same person, matched by shared clones.

This clonotype was observed a few times. The chain joins TRBV20-1 to TRBJ1-4; 7 bases line up with TRBD1. CDR1 is DFQATT and CDR2 is SNEGSKA in the germline V gene (reference sequence). The CDR3 sequence is 15 residues long. V dropped 0 bases and J dropped 5; count of bases not matched to a gene: 6. CDR3 residues: CSARDRAGGNEKLFF. CDR3 nucleotide sequence: TGCAGTGCTAGAGATCGGGCAGGGGGGAATGAAAAACTGTTTTTT.

This clonotype has ten or more counts. V gene TRBV20-1 combines with J gene TRBJ1-2, with 8 bases identical to TRBD1. The germline V gene has CDR1 DFQATT and CDR2 SNEGSKA (reference sequence). The CDR3 spans 13 residues. V lost 5 bases to trimming and J lost 4 bases; unmatched junction nucleotides: 6. CDR3 DNA: TGCAGTGCTGGTCCAGGGGGCGGCTATGGCTACACCTTC. Encoded protein: CSAGPGGGYGYTF.

This sequence joins TRBV20-1 and TRBJ2-7, with no clear D. The CDR3 covers 14 residues. Germline CDR1 and CDR2: DFQATT and SNEGSKA (reference sequence). Trimming removed 3 bases from V and 4 bases from J, with 16 bases in between. The CDR3 is CSASKSASNYEQYF. Written as DNA, the CDR3 is TGCAGTGCTAGTAAGTCGGCAAGTAATTACGAGCAGTACTTC.

Ten or more counts support this clonotype. This chain uses TRBV19 with TRBJ2-3, with 9 positions matching TRBD2. The CDR3 length is 16 residues. The trim removed 6 bases at V and 0 bases at J, leaving 7 bases unmatched. CDR1 is LNHDA and CDR2 is SQIVND in the germline V gene (reference sequence). The CDR3 DNA follows: TGTGCCAGTAGCCCTGGTAGCGGGGGAAGCACAGATACGCAGTATTTT. Residues: CASSPGSGGSTDTQYF.

As regards this clonotype: Without the conserved terminal phenylalanine or tryptophan, this CDR3 likely stems from a read error. The rearrangement links TRBV4-1 to TRBJ2-7; D ambiguous. The V end lost 0 bases, the J end lost 5 bases, and 17 bases lay between the germline ends. The CDR3 consists of 16 residues. In germline, CDR1 is MGHRA, CDR2 YSYEKL. CDR3 sequence: CASSQDEPTTSDEQYL. CDR3 nucleotides: TGCGCCAGCAGCCAAGATGAACCGACGACCAGCGACGAGCAGTACCTC.

As to this clonotype: Possible read error: a much larger clone is one base away. The chain joins TRBV5-6 to TRBJ2-2; the D is unclear. Per the germline V gene, CDR1 is SGHDT and CDR2 is YYEEEE. This CDR3 comprises 13 residues. Trimming shortened V by 2 bases and J by 8 bases, and 10 bases separated the two germline ends. This CDR3 is CASSFDGIGELFF. The CDR3 DNA follows: TGTGCCAGCAGCTTTGACGGTATAGGGGAGCTGTTTTTT.

This clonotype was detected only a few times. The V gene is TRBV7-2, the J gene TRBJ2-2; unclear D gene. V was cut by 1 base and J by 5 bases, with 8 bases left in between. The germline CDR1 and CDR2 sequences are SGHTA and FQGNSA. CDR3 length: 14 residues. The chain's CDR3 is CASSLGRKTGELFF. In nucleotides, the CDR3 is TGTGCCAGCAGCTTAGGACGAAAAACCGGGGAGCTGTTTTTT.

This clonotype was picked up many times. This chain uses TRBV14 with TRBJ2-5; no definite D call. Looked up from germline, CDR1 is SGHDN and CDR2 is FVKESK. This CDR3 has 13 residues. Trimming pared 1 base from V and 8 bases from J, leaving 11 bases between. The CDR3 coding sequence is TGTGCCAGCAGCCAAGGCACTGGTCGAACCCAGTACTTC. This sequence encodes CASSQGTGRTQYF.

The sample holds many counts of this clonotype. The chain links TRBV3-1 to TRBJ1-6, with D maybe TRBD1 (6 bases). This CDR3 comprises 15 residues. Germline assignment: CDR1 LGHDT and CDR2 YNNKEL (reference sequence). V lost 0 bases and J 8 bases, leaving 11 bases between the germline ends. For the CDR3, the DNA is TGTGCCAGCAGCCAAGATGGGGGGCAGGATTCACCCCTCCACTTT. Translated: CASSQDGGQDSPLHF.

The chain recombines TRBV11-2 with TRBJ1-1; D is perhaps TRBD1 (5 bases). Germline V gene data show CDR1 as SGHAT and CDR2 as FQNNGV. The CDR3 sequence is 17 residues long. V lost 4 bases to trimming and J lost 0 bases, with 18 bases between them. CDR3: CASSSPSLRQLNTEAFF. The CDR3 DNA is TGTGCCAGCAGCTCACCCTCCCTAAGACAGTTGAACACTGAAGCTTTCTTT.